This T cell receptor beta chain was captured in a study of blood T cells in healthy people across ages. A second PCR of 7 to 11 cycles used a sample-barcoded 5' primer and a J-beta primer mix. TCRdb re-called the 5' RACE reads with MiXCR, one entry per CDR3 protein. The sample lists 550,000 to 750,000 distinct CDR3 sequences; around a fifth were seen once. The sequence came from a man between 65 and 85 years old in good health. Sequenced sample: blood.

The CDR3 nucleotides are TGTGCCAGCAGCAAAATGGGGAAGGAGACCCAGTACTTC. Translating it yields CASSKMGKETQYF. The chain employs TRBV7-3 and TRBJ2-5, with D unclear. V dropped 5 bases and J dropped 5 bases, with 12 bases sitting between them. Germline CDR1 SGHTA, CDR2 FQGTGA. The CDR3 has 13 residues.